This T cell receptor beta chain was sequenced during a study of regulatory T cells in long-lasting Graves disease. Across the study: Patients met the persistent Graves' disease definition after over 5 years of antithyroid drugs with positive TSH receptor antibodies.

Documented time point: persistent/refractory GD, antithyroid drugs over 5 years with positive TRAb. Making the TCR library involved RNA that had been extracted from PBMCs. In building TCR beta libraries, iRepertoire HTBI primers were used together with Arm-PCR of CDR3 regions. In TCRdb, the multiplex PCR reads were re-called with MiXCR into one record per CDR3 protein. Among 300,000 to 350,000 distinct CDR3 sequences listed, about 20% were seen once. This clonotype has only a few counts. V shed 0 bases, J shed 3 bases, and the junction held 6 bases outside the gene matches. CDR3 length: 16 amino acids. Germline loops: CDR1 MGHRA, CDR2 YSYEKL.

The source is a female donor with Graves disease. The rearrangement links TRBV4-1 to TRBJ2-7, with 9 bases matching TRBD1. The input for sequencing was peripheral blood mononuclear cells (PBMCs), taken when the disease was refractory, from a patient treated with antithyroid drugs. Written as DNA, the CDR3 is TGCGCCAGCAGCCAAGATACGGGACAGGGTAACTACGAGCAGTACTTC. Its protein product is CASSQDTGQGNYEQYF.